Sequencing of this T cell receptor beta chain was carried out in a study of T-cell memory formation after mild COVID-19. Whole-study context: TCR clusters were largely donor specific. Study results and caveats: CD4/CD8 balance characterized clones contracting day 15 to 85, and CD4+ skew characterized later expanders.

Constant-segment primers and 5'RACE yielded cDNA libraries for TCR alpha and TCR beta, each carrying sample barcodes and UMIs. TCRdb re-called the 5' RACE reads through MiXCR, storing one row per CDR3 protein. Among approximately 190,000 distinct CDR3 sequences listed, 18% were seen once. The V end was cut by 2 bases, the J end by 1 base, with 13 bases between. CDR1 is SGHAT, CDR2 FQNNGV, per germline. This CDR3 is built from 16 residues. This clonotype was picked up a small number of times. The antigen remains unidentified. This TCR was recovered from an adult woman who had mild COVID-19 (a few samples of this study predate the infection). Cell type and time point are not known. The sequencing sample was made of PBMCs or a T cell subset sorted from them (not recorded which). The chain employs TRBV11-2 and TRBJ2-3; TRBD2 is a possible D gene (6 bases). CDR3 sequence (DNA): TGTGCCAGCAGCTTAAGGACTACTCAAGGCACAGATACGCAGTATTTT. Its translation is CASSLRTTQGTDTQYF.